This TCR beta chain was sequenced in a study of metastatic and nonmetastatic thyroid tumors (dated by TCRdb to 2020 to 2022). Regarding the research as a whole: The researchers compared repertoires between peripheral blood samples and tumor or nodule tissue samples from patients with malignant or benign thyroid disease. Broader findings and caveats from the paper: In both blood and tumor samples, TCR beta diversity was reported to be significantly higher in malignant tumors than in benign nodules.

None of the patients had been given any treatment before thyroid surgery. Using T-cell receptor beta sequencing, the researchers looked back retrospectively at clinical samples from patients, gathered between about 2011 and 2019. This clone is described as medium-sized (0.01 to 0.1%). What this receptor recognizes is not known. The input lacks base qualities; no much larger clone sits a single base away. Library generation was performed with PCR. The listed sequencing device is Illumina HiSeq 4000. The TCR beta-chain CDR3 region of each patient was profiled by high-throughput sequencing. The authors' pipeline ran thus. A classifier to discriminate distant-metastatic papillary thyroid cancer patients was built from CDR3 differences across clinicopathological groups. To measure repertoire diversity the researchers used the Shannon index, while the Morisita-Horn index served to gauge how similar the tumor and blood repertoires were. The public reads were quality trimmed at Q25 with fastp and then assembled into clones with MiXCR by TCRdb, keeping productive beta chains. None of the V and J calls come from the authors' own analysis; TCRdb made them. The sample data list tens of thousands of clones, and under 20% of these were observed just once. The ten top clones hold approximately 23% of the sample.

The sequencing input was blood. The clonotype was recovered from a female donor with papillary thyroid cancer or a benign thyroid nodule (not recorded which). Some clones in this sample may be carry-over from other donors' samples.

Here is the DNA: TGTGCCAGCGGAGCGGGAGGAGTAAAAGATACGCAGTATTTT. The encoded protein is CASGAGGVKDTQYF. The receptor chain draws on TRBV28 and TRBJ2-3; 9 bases in the junction line up with TRBD2. V loses 8 bases at its end and J loses 5 bases; junction bases beyond the gene matches: 8. The germline V gene yields MDHEN for CDR1 and SYDVKM for CDR2. Inclusive of the bounding cysteine and phenylalanine, the CDR3 is 14 residues long. Only the CDR3 portion is preserved as DNA: 42 bases, with reading frame beginning at the first base.